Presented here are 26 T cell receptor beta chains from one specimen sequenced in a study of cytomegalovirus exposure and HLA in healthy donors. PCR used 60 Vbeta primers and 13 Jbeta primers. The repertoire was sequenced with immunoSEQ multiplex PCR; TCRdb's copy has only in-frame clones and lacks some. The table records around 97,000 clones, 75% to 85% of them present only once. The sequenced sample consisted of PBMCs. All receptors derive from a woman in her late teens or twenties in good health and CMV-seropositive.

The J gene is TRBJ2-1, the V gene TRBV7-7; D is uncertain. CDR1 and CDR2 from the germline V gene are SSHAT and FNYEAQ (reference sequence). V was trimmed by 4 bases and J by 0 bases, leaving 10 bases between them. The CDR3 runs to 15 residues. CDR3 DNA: TGTGCCAGCAGCTCTCTTGGCAGCTCCTACAATGAGCAGTTCTTC. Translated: CASSSLGSSYNEQFF.

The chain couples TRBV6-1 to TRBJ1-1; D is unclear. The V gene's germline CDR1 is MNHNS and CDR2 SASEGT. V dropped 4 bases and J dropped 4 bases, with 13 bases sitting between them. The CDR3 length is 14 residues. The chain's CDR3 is CASSVTARLTEAFF. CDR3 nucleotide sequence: TGTGCCAGCAGTGTAACAGCCCGTCTCACTGAAGCTTTCTTT.

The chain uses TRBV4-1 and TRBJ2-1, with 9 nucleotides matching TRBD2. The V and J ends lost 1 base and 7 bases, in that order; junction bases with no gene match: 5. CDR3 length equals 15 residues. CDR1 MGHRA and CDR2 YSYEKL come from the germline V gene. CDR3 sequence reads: CASSQGAGGTNEQFF. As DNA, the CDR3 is TGCGCCAGCAGCCAAGGGGCGGGAGGGACGAATGAGCAGTTCTTC.

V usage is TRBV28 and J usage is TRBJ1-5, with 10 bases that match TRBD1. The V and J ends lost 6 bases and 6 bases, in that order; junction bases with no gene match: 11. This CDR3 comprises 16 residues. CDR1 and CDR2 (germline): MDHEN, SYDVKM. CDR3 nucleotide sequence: TGTGCCAGCAGACTACTCGACAGGGGGCTAAGTCAGCCCCAGCATTTT. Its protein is CASRLLDRGLSQPQHF. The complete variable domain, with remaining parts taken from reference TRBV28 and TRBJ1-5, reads DVKVTQSSRYLVKRTGEKVFLECVQDMDHENMFWYRQDPGLGLRLIYFSYDVKMKEKGDIPEGYSVSREKKERFSLILESASTNQTSMYLCASRLLDRGLSQPQHFGDGTRLSIL.

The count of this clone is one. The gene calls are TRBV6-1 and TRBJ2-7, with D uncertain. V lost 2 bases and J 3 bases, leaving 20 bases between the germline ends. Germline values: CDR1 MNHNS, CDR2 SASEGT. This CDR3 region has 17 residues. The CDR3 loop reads CASSESASSYLIYEQYF. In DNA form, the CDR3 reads TGTGCCAGCAGTGAATCCGCAAGTAGTTATTTAATCTACGAGCAGTACTTC.

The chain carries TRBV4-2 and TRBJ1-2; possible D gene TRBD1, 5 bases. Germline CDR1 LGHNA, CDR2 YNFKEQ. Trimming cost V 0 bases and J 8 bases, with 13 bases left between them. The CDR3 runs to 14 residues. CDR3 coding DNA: TGTGCCAGCAGCCAAGATCTGGGATCAGGGGGCTACACCTTC. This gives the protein CASSQDLGSGGYTF.

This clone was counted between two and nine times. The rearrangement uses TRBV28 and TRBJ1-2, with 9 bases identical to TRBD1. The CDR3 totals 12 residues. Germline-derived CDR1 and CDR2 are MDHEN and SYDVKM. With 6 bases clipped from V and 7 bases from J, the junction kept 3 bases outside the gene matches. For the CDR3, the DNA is TGTGCCAGCAGGACAGGGGGTGTTGGCTACACCTTC. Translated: CASRTGGVGYTF.

CDR3 residues: CASSLDRAWQPQHF. The CDR3 coding sequence is TGTGCCAGCAGTTTGGACAGGGCTTGGCAGCCCCAGCATTTT. V is TRBV6-6 and J is TRBJ1-5; 8 nucleotides align to TRBD1. J lost 7 bases, V lost 4 bases, and 6 bases had no gene match. CDR1 is MNHNY, CDR2 SVGAGI, per germline (reference sequence). This CDR3 has 14 amino acids.

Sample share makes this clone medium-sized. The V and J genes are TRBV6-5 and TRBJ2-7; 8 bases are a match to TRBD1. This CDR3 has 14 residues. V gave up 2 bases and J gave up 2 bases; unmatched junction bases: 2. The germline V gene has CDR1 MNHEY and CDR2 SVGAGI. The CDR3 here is CASSYGQGTYEQYF. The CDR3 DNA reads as TGTGCCAGCAGTTACGGACAGGGAACCTACGAGCAGTACTTC.

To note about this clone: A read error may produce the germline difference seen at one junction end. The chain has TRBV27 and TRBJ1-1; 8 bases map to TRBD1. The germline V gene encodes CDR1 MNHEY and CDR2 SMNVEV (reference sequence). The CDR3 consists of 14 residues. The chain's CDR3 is CASSDRGRNTGAFF. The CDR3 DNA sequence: TGTGCCAGCAGCGACAGGGGCAGGAACACTGGAGCTTTCTTT.

The CDR3 loop reads CASSATSGRAYEQYF. The CDR3 bases are TGTGCCAGCAGCGCGACTAGCGGGAGGGCTTACGAGCAGTACTTC. V gene TRBV9 combines with J gene TRBJ2-7, with 14 bases that match TRBD2. Germline lookup yields CDR1 SGDLS and CDR2 YYNGEE. V dropped 3 bases and J dropped 4; count of bases not matched to a gene: 3. The length of the CDR3 is 15 residues.

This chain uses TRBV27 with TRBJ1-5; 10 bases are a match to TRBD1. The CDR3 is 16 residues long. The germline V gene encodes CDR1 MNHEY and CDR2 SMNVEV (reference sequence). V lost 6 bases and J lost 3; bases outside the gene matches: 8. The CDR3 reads CASRPTGGANNQPQHF. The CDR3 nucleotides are TGTGCCAGCAGACCGACAGGGGGCGCAAACAATCAGCCCCAGCATTTT.

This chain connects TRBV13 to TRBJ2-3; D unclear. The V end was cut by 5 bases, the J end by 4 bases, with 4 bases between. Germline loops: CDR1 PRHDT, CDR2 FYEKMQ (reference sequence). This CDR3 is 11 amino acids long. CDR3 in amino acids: CASSPADTQYF. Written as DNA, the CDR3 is TGTGCCAGCAGCCCCGCAGATACGCAGTATTTT.

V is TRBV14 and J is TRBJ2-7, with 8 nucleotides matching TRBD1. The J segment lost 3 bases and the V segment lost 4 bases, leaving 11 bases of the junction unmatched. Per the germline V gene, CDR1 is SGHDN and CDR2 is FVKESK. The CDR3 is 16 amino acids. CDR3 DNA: TGTGCCAGCAGCCCAGGTTTCCAGGGGGCGGTCTACGAGCAGTACTTC. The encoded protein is CASSPGFQGAVYEQYF.

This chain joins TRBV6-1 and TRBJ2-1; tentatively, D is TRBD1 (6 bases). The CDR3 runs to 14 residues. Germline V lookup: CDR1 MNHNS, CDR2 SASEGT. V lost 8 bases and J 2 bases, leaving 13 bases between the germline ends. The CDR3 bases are TGTGCCAGCGTGGGGGACACTCCCTACAATGAGCAGTTCTTC. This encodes CASVGDTPYNEQFF.

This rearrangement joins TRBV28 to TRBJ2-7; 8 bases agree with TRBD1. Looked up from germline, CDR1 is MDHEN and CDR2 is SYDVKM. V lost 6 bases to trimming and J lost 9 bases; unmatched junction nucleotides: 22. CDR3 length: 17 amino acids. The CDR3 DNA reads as TGTGCCAGCAGCTCCTTTGGGGCCGGGACAGGCCTATTAGGGCAGTACTTC. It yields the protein CASSSFGAGTGLLGQYF.

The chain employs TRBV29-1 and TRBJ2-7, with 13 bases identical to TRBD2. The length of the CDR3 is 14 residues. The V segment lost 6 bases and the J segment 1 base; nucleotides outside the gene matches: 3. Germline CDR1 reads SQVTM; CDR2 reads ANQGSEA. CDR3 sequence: CSVSTSGGSYEQYF. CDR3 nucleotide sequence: TGCAGCGTCTCGACTAGCGGGGGGTCCTACGAGCAGTACTTC.

CDR3 residues: CASSTGQGRDTQYF. CDR3 in DNA: TGTGCCAGTAGTACGGGACAGGGAAGAGATACGCAGTATTTT. The chain recombines TRBV19 with TRBJ2-3; the match to TRBD1 covers 9 bases. This CDR3 is 14 amino acids long. J was trimmed by 5 bases and V by 4 bases; bases with no gene match: 4. Germline values: CDR1 LNHDA, CDR2 SQIVND (reference sequence). The entire variable domain, with the rest obtained from reference TRBV19 and TRBJ2-3, is as follows: DGGITQSPKYLFRKEGQNVTLSCEQNLNHDAMYWYRQDPGQGLRLIYYSQIVNDFQKGDIAEGYSVSREKKESFPLTVTSAQKNPTAFYLCASSTGQGRDTQYFGPGTRLTVL.

The CDR3 coding sequence is TGCAGCGTACGACAGGGAAGTTATGGCTACACCTTC. The encoded protein is CSVRQGSYGYTF. This chain connects TRBV29-1 to TRBJ1-2; 7 bases agree with TRBD1. The germline gives CDR1 SQVTM, CDR2 ANQGSEA. The CDR3 covers 12 residues. V lost 6 bases to trimming and J lost 5 bases; unmatched junction nucleotides: 6.

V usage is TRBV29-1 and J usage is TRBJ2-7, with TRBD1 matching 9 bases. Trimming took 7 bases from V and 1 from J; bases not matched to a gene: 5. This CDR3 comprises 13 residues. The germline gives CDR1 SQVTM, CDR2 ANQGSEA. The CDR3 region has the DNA TGCAGCGGAGGACAGGGGTATTCCTACGAGCAGTACTTC. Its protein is CSGGQGYSYEQYF.

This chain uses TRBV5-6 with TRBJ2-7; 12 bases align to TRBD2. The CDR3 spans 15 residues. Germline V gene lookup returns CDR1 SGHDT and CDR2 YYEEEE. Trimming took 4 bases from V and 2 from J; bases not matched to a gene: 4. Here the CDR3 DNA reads TGTGCCAGCAGCCCGAGACTAGCGGGGGCCTACGAGCAGTACTTC. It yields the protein CASSPRLAGAYEQYF.

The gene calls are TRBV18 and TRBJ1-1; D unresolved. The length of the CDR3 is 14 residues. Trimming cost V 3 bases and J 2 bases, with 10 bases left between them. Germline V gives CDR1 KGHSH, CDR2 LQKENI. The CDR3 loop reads CASSPPDTNTEAFF. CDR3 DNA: TGTGCCAGCTCACCCCCCGACACTAACACTGAAGCTTTCTTT.

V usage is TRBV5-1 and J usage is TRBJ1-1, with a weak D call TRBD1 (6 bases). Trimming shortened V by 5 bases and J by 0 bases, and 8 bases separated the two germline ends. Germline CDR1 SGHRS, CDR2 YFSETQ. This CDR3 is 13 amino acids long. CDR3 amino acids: CASSDRLNTEAFF. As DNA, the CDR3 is TGCGCCAGCAGTGACAGGCTGAACACTGAAGCTTTCTTT.

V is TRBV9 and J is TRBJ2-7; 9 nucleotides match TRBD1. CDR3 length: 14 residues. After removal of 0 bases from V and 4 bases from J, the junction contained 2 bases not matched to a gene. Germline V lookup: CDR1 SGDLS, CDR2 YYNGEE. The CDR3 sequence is CASSVAGQGYEQYF. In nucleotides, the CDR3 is TGTGCCAGCAGCGTAGCGGGACAGGGTTACGAGCAGTACTTC.

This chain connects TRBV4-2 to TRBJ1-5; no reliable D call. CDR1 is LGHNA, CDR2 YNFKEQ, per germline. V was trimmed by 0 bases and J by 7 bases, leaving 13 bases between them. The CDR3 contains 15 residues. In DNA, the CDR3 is TGTGCCAGCAGCCAAGATCTGATAGGGAGCCAGCCCCAGCATTTT. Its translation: CASSQDLIGSQPQHF.

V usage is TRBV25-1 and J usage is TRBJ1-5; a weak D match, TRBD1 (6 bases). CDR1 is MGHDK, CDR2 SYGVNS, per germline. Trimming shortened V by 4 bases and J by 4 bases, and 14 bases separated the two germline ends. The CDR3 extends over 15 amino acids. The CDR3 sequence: CASSVDRLLNQPQHF. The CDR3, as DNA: TGTGCCAGCAGTGTGGACAGACTACTAAATCAGCCCCAGCATTTT.